This paragraph covers one T cell receptor beta chain sequence. This clone was detected only once. The antigen it binds to is not known. Per-nucleotide qualities are absent, and no much larger clonotype sits a single base away. This record comes from a study of blood T cell repertoires in COVID-19 (TCRdb year 2020). For the study in its entirety: Samples covering the acute and convalescent phases of COVID-19 were provided by collaborators in the United States, Italy and Spain. The repertoires were released in a freely available public database meant as a resource for research on the immune response to SARS-CoV-2. Samples were obtained from the ongoing ImmuneRACE study (first 160 participants) and from 1,000 to 1,500 subjects provided by 6 global collaborators. Nearly every sample came with metadata listing a de-identified subject ID, COVID-19 status, age in years and sex. Where available, HLA class I and class II types were taken from metadata supplied by the sample provider and were not determined by assay-based typing. The prospective study material was composed of cDNA or gDNA derived from T cells, B-cell-depleted T cells, or PBMCs. Subjects who had been exposed to COVID-19, were actively infected with it, or had recovered from it provided the deeply sampled blood TCRbeta repertoires that made up the dataset.

Inclusive of the bounding cysteine and phenylalanine, the CDR3 is 16 residues long. The retained sequence is limited to the CDR3, 48 bases, with the frame set at the first base. CDR1 and CDR2 (ENHRY, SYGVKD) derive from the germline V gene. V is clipped by 8 bases and J by 5 bases, and the sequence between their germline boundaries is 19 bases long. Whole blood was collected in K2EDTA tubes by collaborating institutions according to the institutions' own protocols. For TCRbeta analysis, collaborators shipped samples in one of three forms: frozen whole blood, isolated PBMCs, or DNA extracted from either of those sample types. Study-level results and caveats: Clinical and demographic metadata were provided uncurated, with the amount varying by source and participant.

The immunoSEQ Assay, a bias-controlled multiplex PCR, was used to amplify TCRbeta CDR3 regions from genomic DNA. The source study handled its data this way. Nucleated cell counts per sample were estimated from amplification of reference gene primers within the assay. To quantify the absolute abundance of each unique TCRbeta CDR3 rearrangement, sequence reads were collapsed and filtered. For each sample, productive Simpson clonality was calculated by taking the square root of Simpson's diversity index across productive rearrangements. Sourced from immuneACCESS, this table was stored by TCRdb with only in-frame sequences that have V and J called. A share of the clones is absent; for the studies checked, an unresolved V gene accounts for under half, and the remainder has no known explanation. Clonal size and the V and J genes are those of that table, whereas D and trimming came from the DNA. The sample data list about 52,000 clones, and around 88% of these were observed just once. The leading ten clones occupy roughly 24% of the sample.

Recombination linked TRBV10-3 to TRBJ1-6, and the D gene may be TRBD1, 6 bases matching. The sequencing sample was made of peripheral blood. The receptor was isolated from an elderly woman with acute or convalescent COVID-19. The sequence in DNA is TGTGCCATCGGCGAGGACAGCCTTATTAATAATTCACCCCTCCACTTT. Its protein reads: CAIGEDSLINNSPLHF.